These T cell receptor beta chains were read from a single sample in a study of cytomegalovirus exposure and HLA in healthy donors. Some clones are missing from TCRdb's copy, which holds only in-frame ones; the method was immunoSEQ multiplex PCR. The data contain a few hundred thousand clones, about 87% of them singletons. The sequenced sample consisted of PBMCs. These receptors were collected from a woman aged 18-29 years in good health and CMV-seronegative. Both conserved end residues are part of each CDR3. A D gene is named only where the DNA matches it firmly. Clone size, where shown, is once, few, many, or a class for clones that have expanded.

CDR3aa | CDR3nt | v_gene | d_gene | abundance | j_gene
CASSQATGGSQYF | TGCGCCAGCAGCCAGGCAACAGGGGGTTCCCAGTACTTC | TRBV4-1 | TRBD1 | - | TRBJ2-5
CASSTGSYNSPLHF | TGTGCCAGTAGTACAGGATCTTATAATTCCCCCCTCCACTTT | TRBV19 | - | - | TRBJ1-6
CASSPSGFTEAFF | TGTGCCAGCTCACCATCAGGGTTCACTGAAGCTTTCTTT | TRBV18 | - | once | TRBJ1-1
CATSGQRNTEAFF | TGTGCCACTTCGGGACAGCGGAACACTGAAGCTTTCTTT | TRBV19 | TRBD1 | - | TRBJ1-1
CASSQVGGAGGAENTIYF | TGTGCCAGCAGCCAAGTGGGCGGGGCGGGCGGGGCAGAAAACACCATATATTTT | TRBV4-2 | - | - | TRBJ1-3
CASRESGNTIYF | TGTGCCAGCAGGGAATCAGGAAACACCATATATTTT | TRBV2 | - | - | TRBJ1-3
CASSLPGLAGDTDTQYF | TGTGCCAGCAGCCTCCCGGGACTAGCGGGGGACACAGATACGCAGTATTTT | TRBV5-4 | TRBD2 | - | TRBJ2-3
CASSLEDRTTGELFF | TGCGCCAGCAGCTTGGAGGACAGGACCACCGGGGAGCTGTTTTTT | TRBV5-1 | TRBD1 | - | TRBJ2-2
CASSPGTSGGGYDRNF | TGCGCCAGCAGCCCCGGGACTAGCGGGGGGGGATACGACAGGAATTTT | TRBV5-1 | TRBD2 | - | TRBJ2-3
CASSQDRHQTKADYGYTF | TGTGCCAGCAGCCAAGATAGACACCAGACTAAGGCGGACTATGGCTACACCTTC | TRBV14 | - | - | TRBJ1-2
CASSQDPNRQGPEQYF | TGTGCCAGCAGCCAAGACCCTAACAGACAGGGGCCCGAGCAGTACTTC | TRBV4-2 | TRBD1 | - | TRBJ2-7
CASRGGSAGQGTSYEQYF | TGTGCCAGTAGAGGAGGATCTGCGGGACAGGGGACCTCCTACGAGCAGTACTTC | TRBV19 | TRBD1 | - | TRBJ2-7
CASSLGGSYNTEAFF | TGCGCCAGCAGCTTGGGCGGCAGTTATAACACTGAAGCTTTCTTT | TRBV5-1 | - | once | TRBJ1-1
CASSADSGTNEKLFF | TGCGCCAGCAGCGCGGATTCCGGGACAAATGAAAAACTGTTTTTT | TRBV4-1 | - | - | TRBJ1-4
CASSLSLASETQYF | TGTGCCAGCAGCTTGTCGCTAGCTTCAGAGACCCAGTACTTC | TRBV5-4 | - | - | TRBJ2-5
CASSSLRTGGTEAFF | TGTGCCAGCAGCTCGCTTCGGACAGGGGGCACTGAAGCTTTCTTT | TRBV11-2 | TRBD1 | - | TRBJ1-1
CASAEMGTGGVSSPLHF | TGTGCCAGCGCCGAAATGGGGACAGGGGGTGTGAGTTCACCCCTCCACTTT | TRBV2 | TRBD1 | - | TRBJ1-6
CASSIVGVGGSDRELFF | TGTGCCAGTAGTATAGTAGGGGTGGGGGGGAGTGACCGGGAGCTGTTTTTT | TRBV19 | TRBD2 | - | TRBJ2-2
CASSSTPLAKEKYNEQFF | TGCGCCAGCAGCTCCACCCCCTTAGCGAAAGAGAAGTACAATGAGCAGTTCTTC | TRBV5-1 | - | - | TRBJ2-1
CASSGQGARGYTF | TGTGCCAGTTCAGGGCAGGGGGCGCGTGGCTACACCTTC | TRBV19 | TRBD1 | few | TRBJ1-2
CAISIGRDVTDTQYF | TGTGCCATCAGTATAGGGAGGGATGTAACAGATACGCAGTATTTT | TRBV10-3 | TRBD2 | - | TRBJ2-3
CAISELAGGNEQFF | TGTGCCATCAGTGAGTTAGCGGGGGGTAATGAGCAGTTCTTC | TRBV10-3 | TRBD2 | - | TRBJ2-1
CASTITPGGGAFEAFF | TGTGCCAGCACCATAACCCCCGGAGGGGGGGCCTTTGAAGCTTTCTTT | TRBV11-1 | - | - | TRBJ1-1
CAWGAGGTNQDTQYF | TGTGCCTGGGGGGCGGGGGGGACCAATCAAGATACGCAGTATTTT | TRBV30 | TRBD2 | - | TRBJ2-3
CASSLASGGHNEQFF | TGTGCCAGCAGCTTAGCCAGCGGGGGCCACAATGAGCAGTTCTTC | TRBV7-2 | TRBD2 | - | TRBJ2-1
CASTKRLAGKETQYF | TGTGCCAGCACCAAACGACTAGCGGGGAAAGAGACCCAGTACTTC | TRBV7-6 | TRBD2 | - | TRBJ2-5
CASSQDGTGGGQPQHF | TGCGCCAGCAGCCAAGATGGGACAGGGGGCGGTCAGCCCCAGCATTTT | TRBV4-1 | TRBD1 | - | TRBJ1-5
CAWSRFTLSTGKHYEQYF | TGTGCCTGGAGCCGATTCACCCTGTCGACAGGGAAACACTACGAGCAGTACTTC | TRBV30 | TRBD1 | - | TRBJ2-7
CASSAAGAQLEQFF | TGCGCCAGCAGTGCAGCGGGGGCCCAATTAGAGCAGTTCTTC | TRBV10-1 | TRBD2 | - | TRBJ2-1
CSARLETQYF | TGCAGTGCTAGACTAGAGACCCAGTACTTC | TRBV20-1 | - | - | TRBJ2-5
CAWRGLNSRGYTF | TGTGCCTGGAGGGGACTAAATTCTCGGGGCTACACCTTC | TRBV30 | - | few | TRBJ1-2
CAISGAFSTDTQYF | TGTGCCATCAGTGGAGCGTTCAGCACAGATACGCAGTATTTT | TRBV10-3 | - | - | TRBJ2-3
CSVDFGAKNIQYF | TGCAGCGTTGATTTCGGGGCCAAAAACATTCAGTACTTC | TRBV29-1 | - | - | TRBJ2-4
CASSYRRDPPTDTQYF | TGTGCCAGCAGTTACAGGCGGGACCCACCCACAGATACGCAGTATTTT | TRBV6-6 | - | - | TRBJ2-3
CASSLAPTDSNQPQHF | TGCGCCAGCAGCTTGGCCCCGACAGATAGCAATCAGCCCCAGCATTTT | TRBV5-1 | - | - | TRBJ1-5
CASSQETSGGGETQYF | TGTGCCAGCAGCCAAGAGACTAGCGGGGGAGGGGAGACCCAGTACTTC | TRBV4-2 | TRBD2 | - | TRBJ2-5
CSVGFWGQAYEQYF | TGCAGCGTTGGATTTTGGGGACAGGCCTACGAGCAGTACTTC | TRBV29-1 | TRBD1 | - | TRBJ2-7
CASSPRLAGKYQETQYF | TGTGCCAGCTCACCACGACTAGCGGGGAAGTACCAAGAGACCCAGTACTTC | TRBV18 | TRBD2 | - | TRBJ2-5
CASSLSLGLAESYNEQFF | TGTGCCAGCAGCCTTAGTCTGGGACTAGCGGAGAGTTACAATGAGCAGTTCTTC | TRBV7-3 | TRBD2 | - | TRBJ2-1
CAWSRGGAIVTDTQYF | TGTGCCTGGAGCCGGGGGGGGGCTATCGTTACAGATACGCAGTATTTT | TRBV30 | TRBD2 | once | TRBJ2-3
CSVRGTLSYEQYF | TGCAGCGTTAGGGGGACCCTAAGCTACGAGCAGTACTTC | TRBV29-1 | - | - | TRBJ2-7
CASSATANYNEQFF | TGTGCCAGCAGTGCAACAGCAAACTACAATGAGCAGTTCTTC | TRBV2 | - | - | TRBJ2-1
CASSVVLAGGGDTQYF | TGTGCCAGCAGCGTAGTACTAGCGGGGGGAGGGGATACGCAGTATTTT | TRBV9 | TRBD2 | few | TRBJ2-3
CASSRAPVGGEQYF | TGTGCCAGCAGTCGGGCCCCGGTAGGGGGAGAGCAGTACTTC | TRBV6-5 | - | - | TRBJ2-7
CASSDRAEWGYTF | TGCGCCAGCAGCGACAGGGCGGAGTGGGGCTACACCTTC | TRBV10-2 | TRBD1 | - | TRBJ1-2
CASSLGVAGLSYEQYF | TGTGCCAGCAGTTTAGGTGTCGCGGGGCTTTCATACGAGCAGTACTTC | TRBV27 | - | - | TRBJ2-7
CASSRQGFETQYF | TGTGCCAGCAGCCGACAGGGTTTCGAGACCCAGTACTTC | TRBV7-8 | TRBD1 | - | TRBJ2-5
CASSEVQTNTEAFF | TGTGCCAGCAGTGAAGTACAGACAAACACTGAAGCTTTCTTT | TRBV6-1 | - | once | TRBJ1-1
CASSQALDSLNEKLFF | TGCGCCAGCAGCCAGGCCTTGGACAGCTTGAATGAAAAACTGTTTTTT | TRBV4-1 | - | - | TRBJ1-4